This T cell receptor (beta chain) is drawn from a study of cytotoxic CD8 clonotypes in ibrutinib-treated CLL. The wider study: An average of 255,043 productive templates and 94,082 productive rearrangements was obtained per sample.

The CDR3 totals 16 residues. V trimming: 5 bases; J trimming: 5 bases; junction bases outside the gene matches: 11. CDR1 is MNHEY and CDR2 is SMNVEV in the germline V gene (reference sequence). The sequencing depth, 1 in 200,000 to 1 in 1 million T cells, was the target. Profiled with immunoSEQ multiplex PCR; TCRdb holds only in-frame clones, not every one. The table shows 110,000 to 150,000 clones, with about three quarters occurring only once. Sequencing used PBMCs, obtained after 24 months of ibrutinib treatment. The receptor was derived from a human donor with chronic lymphocytic leukemia. The V and J genes are TRBV27 and TRBJ1-2; 10 nucleotides agree with TRBD1. The CDR3 is CASSPRTGGVGYGYTF. The CDR3 region has the DNA TGTGCCAGCAGTCCACGGACAGGGGGAGTGGGGTATGGCTACACCTTC.